The rows below give T cell receptor beta chains drawn from one sample of a study of OX40 agonist ivuxolimab in advanced cancers. Here immunoSEQ multiplex PCR was the method, and the copy in TCRdb shows in-frame clones only, minus some. This sample has 80,000 or so clones; 85% to 95% occur once, and the top ten carry 0.32%. The input for sequencing was CD4+ or CD8+ T cells sorted from blood, taken in a trial of the OX40 agonist ivuxolimab. Receptor source: an adult with an advanced solid tumor such as melanoma, head and neck, liver or kidney cancer. CDR3s include the opening cysteine and the closing phenylalanine or tryptophan. Each record gives: V gene, clone size, D gene, J gene, CDR3 protein, CDR3 DNA. A D gene is named only where the DNA matches it firmly. Clone size is given for some rows only: seen once, a few or many times, or a class if the clone is expanded.

>TRBV7-8|NA|NA|TRBJ2-7
CASSFSTPPTYEQYF
TGTGCCAGCAGCTTTTCGACTCCCCCCACCTACGAGCAGTACTTC
>TRBV6-5|NA|NA|TRBJ1-4
CASRRTNEKLFF
TGTGCCAGCAGAAGGACTAATGAAAAACTGTTTTTT
>TRBV30|NA|TRBD1|TRBJ1-2
CACHRGDGYTF
TGTGCCTGCCACAGGGGAGATGGCTACACCTTC
>TRBV19|NA|NA|TRBJ2-1
CASSMGRTSYNEQFF
TGTGCCAGTAGTATGGGACGGACCTCCTACAATGAGCAGTTCTTC
>TRBV4-1|NA|NA|TRBJ2-1
CASSRIGQRGSYNEQFF
TGCGCCAGCAGCCGGATTGGACAGCGGGGCTCCTACAATGAGCAGTTCTTC
>TRBV7-2|NA|TRBD1|TRBJ2-5
CASSPGQSKETQYF
TGTGCCAGCAGTCCGGGACAGAGTAAAGAGACCCAGTACTTC
>TRBV6-5|NA|TRBD1|TRBJ1-6
CASSYDRGHSPLHF
TGTGCCAGCAGTTACGACAGGGGGCATTCACCCCTCCACTTT
>TRBV6-1|NA|NA|TRBJ2-7
CASSEARISIYEQYF
TGTGCCAGCAGTGAAGCCCGGATAAGTATCTACGAGCAGTACTTC
>TRBV18|NA|NA|TRBJ1-2
CASSPPTGGYGYTF
TGTGCCAGCTCACCACCGACGGGGGGATATGGCTACACCTTC
>TRBV7-2|NA|NA|TRBJ1-1
CASSLEAVTEAFF
TGTGCCAGCAGCTTAGAGGCGGTCACTGAAGCTTTCTTT
>TRBV7-3|NA|TRBD1|TRBJ1-6
CASSPGQGVSPLHF
TGTGCCAGCAGCCCCGGACAGGGAGTTTCACCCCTCCACTTT
>TRBV13|NA|NA|TRBJ1-2
CASSLGQVGGYTF
TGTGCCAGCAGCTTAGGGCAGGTGGGCGGCTACACCTTC
>TRBV28|NA|NA|TRBJ1-5
CASTDDGGANQPQHF
TGTGCCAGCACCGACGACGGAGGCGCCAATCAGCCCCAGCATTTT
>TRBV30|once|NA|TRBJ2-5
CAWRMGGATEETQYF
TGTGCCTGGAGAATGGGGGGGGCCACGGAAGAGACCCAGTACTTC
>TRBV6-6|once|TRBD2|TRBJ2-3
CASRAGGSDTQYF
TGTGCCAGCAGGGCGGGGGGTTCAGATACGCAGTATTTT
>TRBV28|NA|NA|TRBJ2-2
CATLGDKNTGELFF
TGTGCCACCCTAGGGGACAAGAACACCGGGGAGCTGTTTTTT
>TRBV6-5|NA|NA|TRBJ2-7
CASSPPTRGEQYF
TGTGCCAGCAGTCCACCAACCCGGGGCGAGCAGTACTTC
>TRBV30|once|NA|TRBJ1-2
CAWSVRARGGYTF
TGTGCCTGGAGTGTAAGGGCTCGAGGTGGCTACACCTTC
>TRBV27|few|NA|TRBJ1-2
CASSLRDPNYGYTF
TGTGCCAGCAGTTTACGGGACCCTAACTATGGCTACACCTTC
>TRBV19|NA|TRBD2|TRBJ2-7
CASSISASGGSYEQYF
TGTGCCAGTAGTATATCTGCCAGCGGGGGTTCTTACGAGCAGTACTTC
>TRBV28|NA|TRBD2|TRBJ2-7
CASSSPGLAGGPGYEQYF
TGTGCCAGCAGTTCCCCGGGACTAGCGGGAGGGCCGGGGTACGAGCAGTACTTC
>TRBV9|once|NA|TRBJ2-5
CASSVELLAETQYF
TGTGCCAGCAGCGTAGAGCTGCTGGCAGAGACCCAGTACTTC
>TRBV5-1|NA|TRBD2|TRBJ2-1
CASSIRTSGDGEQFF
TGCGCCAGCAGCATAAGGACTAGCGGGGACGGTGAGCAGTTCTTC
>TRBV7-2|NA|NA|TRBJ1-5
CASSLGFSNQPQHF
TGTGCCAGCAGCCTAGGGTTTAGCAATCAGCCCCAGCATTTT